This T cell receptor (beta chain) was identified during a study of T cell responses to AZD1222 COVID-19 vaccine. Overall study context: Timing groups of about 4 and about 12 weeks for second doses were pooled.

The CDR3 sequence is 13 residues long. Germline V gives CDR1 KGHSH, CDR2 LQKENI. Trimming pared 0 bases from V and 4 bases from J, leaving 6 bases between. Assay used: immunoSEQ multiplex PCR; TCRdb lists only in-frame clones, some missing. The profile covers 100,000 or so clones, with roughly 89% appearing a single time and approximately 15% taken by the ten largest. This chain uses TRBV18 with TRBJ2-5; D is perhaps TRBD2 (5 bases). This receptor was identified in an adult in good health. The input for sequencing was peripheral blood, taken on day 0 of AZD1222 vaccination. The CDR3 is CASSPPGVETQYF. The CDR3 DNA sequence: TGTGCCAGCTCACCACCCGGGGTAGAGACCCAGTACTTC.